The entry that follows covers one T cell receptor beta chain sequence. What it binds is not known. This sample was taken from a study of T cells in localized non-small cell lung cancer. Trimming took off 3 bases at V and 8 bases at J, with 17 bases between the two ends. Per germline, CDR1 SGHDT and CDR2 YYEEEE. CDR3 length equals 14 residues. TCRdb keeps only in-frame clones here, not all; method: immunoSEQ multiplex PCR. This table has about 33,000 clones, about 92% appearing once. Findings and limits, study-wide: There were a median around 59 of the top 100 tumor clones appearing in adjacent lung. In the blood, greater T cell density corresponded to longer overall survival.

The V call is TRBV5-6, the J call TRBJ1-2, with a weak D call TRBD1 (6 bases). The origin of this receptor is an older female donor with stage I lung adenocarcinoma. Specimen: peripheral blood, collected before any cancer treatment. The CDR3 region has the DNA TGTGCCAGCAGCTCGTGGACAGCCCGGGGGGGCTACACCTTC. Its translation: CASSSWTARGGYTF.